This TCR beta chain derives from a study of blood T cell repertoires in COVID-19. Turning to the study itself: From T cells, B-cell-depleted T cells, or PBMCs came the material, which was cDNA or gDNA.

Categorization into cohorts depended on clinical history that participants reported. The length of the CDR3 is 16 residues. J lost 5 bases, V lost 6 bases, and 8 bases had no gene match. Germline V gene sequence: CDR1 MDHEN, CDR2 SYDVKM. TCRdb keeps only in-frame clones here, not all; method: immunoSEQ multiplex PCR. The sample yields roughly 190,000 clones, about 80% seen once. This chain uses TRBV28 with TRBJ2-7; TRBD2 aligns across 15 bases. The sequenced sample was PBMCs or T cells enriched from blood (not recorded which). The sequence was collected from a woman aged 55-69 years with acute COVID-19. The CDR3 here is CASRGLAGGWFHEQYF. The CDR3 coding sequence is TGTGCCAGCAGGGGACTAGCGGGAGGCTGGTTCCACGAGCAGTACTTC. Drawing the rest from reference TRBV28 and TRBJ2-7, the complete variable domain is DVKVTQSSRYLVKRTGEKVFLECVQDMDHENMFWYRQDPGLGLRLIYFSYDVKMKEKGDIPEGYSVSREKKERFSLILESASTNQTSMYLCASRGLAGGWFHEQYFGPGTRLTVT.